Presented here are 18 T cell receptor beta chains from one specimen sequenced in a study of PD-1 blockade in classical Hodgkin lymphoma. Time point meaning: cycle 4 day 1 (C4D1), after 5 to 7 weeks of nivolumab. Relapse after autologous stem cell transplantation occurred in every patient, and brentuximab vedotin exposure varied. Researchers used magnetic negative selection to pull out pure CD4+ T cells from thawed PBMCs. Clones were sequenced by immunoSEQ multiplex PCR, and TCRdb holds only the in-frame ones, with some missing. The sample consists of fewer than 20,000 clones, roughly three quarters of them appearing once. The source was CD4+ T cells from blood, collected before the fourth cycle of nivolumab. The receptor source for this set is a human donor with classical Hodgkin lymphoma.

The chain joins TRBV28 to TRBJ1-4; the D gene is possibly TRBD1 (5 bases). The CDR3 is 12 amino acids. Trimming stripped 3 bases from V and 7 bases from J, with 6 bases between. Germline V gives CDR1 MDHEN, CDR2 SYDVKM. The CDR3 DNA follows: TGTGCCAGCAGTTTCAGGGTTGAAAAACTGTTTTTT. Translation: CASSFRVEKLFF.

The sample holds one count of this clone. The CDR3 nucleotides read TGTGCCAGCTTATCGGAGGGTCGCACAGATACGCAGTATTTT. Protein product: CASLSEGRTDTQYF. The J gene is TRBJ2-3, the V gene TRBV5-4; perhaps TRBD2 as D (6 bases). Between the trimmed V and J ends, which lost 7 bases and 1 base, there was a span of 13 bases. The CDR3 is 14 residues long. From germline, CDR1 is SGHNT and CDR2 YYREEE (reference sequence).

The DNA for the CDR3 is TGTGCCAGCAGTTCACAGGGGTTTACCCAAGAGACCCAGTACTTC. Translating it yields CASSSQGFTQETQYF. This chain joins TRBV27 and TRBJ2-5, with 7 bases aligning to TRBD1. Unmatched junction bases numbered 6, after V lost 4 bases and J lost 1 base. Germline-derived CDR1 and CDR2 are MNHEY and SMNVEV (reference sequence). The CDR3 is 15 residues long.

This clone was observed a handful of times. V gene TRBV14 combines with J gene TRBJ2-3; D possibly uses TRBD1 or TRBD2 (5 bases each). In germline, CDR1 is SGHDN, CDR2 FVKESK. Trimming pared 1 base from V and 8 bases from J, leaving 10 bases between. This CDR3 is 13 amino acids long. The CDR3 DNA reads as TGTGCCAGCAGCCAAGTCAGGGCGGGTACGCAGTATTTT. Its translation is CASSQVRAGTQYF.

The chain recombines TRBV10-2 with TRBJ2-1; 9 nucleotides match TRBD2. V lost 6 bases and J lost 4; bases outside the gene matches: 16. CDR1 is WSHSY and CDR2 is SAAADI in the germline V gene. This CDR3 is built from 18 residues. In DNA form, the CDR3 reads TGCGCCAGCAGCGAATGGAGCGGGAGGTCCCGGCTATACAATGAGCAGTTCTTC. It encodes CASSEWSGRSRLYNEQFF.

V is TRBV27 and J is TRBJ2-1, with TRBD1 matching over 7 bases. With 5 bases clipped from V and 2 bases from J, the junction kept 9 bases outside the gene matches. In germline, CDR1 is MNHEY, CDR2 SMNVEV (reference sequence). CDR3 length: 16 residues. The CDR3 spells CASSHRQGRAYNEQFF. The DNA of the CDR3 is TGTGCCAGCAGTCACCGACAGGGCCGGGCCTACAATGAGCAGTTCTTC.

This sequence joins TRBV5-1 and TRBJ2-1; 7 nucleotides line up with TRBD2. This CDR3 has 16 amino acids. CDR1 is SGHRS and CDR2 is YFSETQ in the germline V gene. Trimming at V came to 4 bases and at J to 5 bases, leaving 12 bases not matched to a gene. CDR3 sequence reads: CASSAFYAGENNEQFF. CDR3 DNA sequence: TGCGCCAGCAGCGCCTTTTACGCGGGAGAGAACAATGAGCAGTTCTTC.

This clone was recorded only once. The rearrangement links TRBV5-8 to TRBJ2-3; 12 bases align to TRBD2. The V gene end was trimmed by 4 bases and the J gene end by 2 bases; junction bases not matched to a gene: 5. CDR3 length equals 16 residues. Germline values: CDR1 SGHTS, CDR2 YDEGEE. CDR3 bases: TGTGCCAGCAGCCCCGGACTAGCGGGACCCACAGATACGCAGTATTTT. Translated, it gives CASSPGLAGPTDTQYF.

This chain connects TRBV6-1 to TRBJ2-7, with 8 bases aligning to TRBD1. Germline V gives CDR1 MNHNS, CDR2 SASEGT. V was pared by 6 bases and J by 7 bases, with 8 bases of the junction left unmatched. CDR3 length: 13 amino acids. The CDR3 protein is CASRVTGGREQYF. The CDR3, as DNA: TGTGCCAGCAGAGTTACAGGGGGTCGAGAGCAGTACTTC.

V usage is TRBV6-5 and J usage is TRBJ1-2; 9 nucleotides align to TRBD1. The trim removed 0 bases at V and 3 bases at J, leaving 2 bases unmatched. The length of the CDR3 is 15 residues. Germline CDR1 and CDR2: MNHEY and SVGAGI. The CDR3 region is CASSYSGQGHYGYTF. The CDR3 DNA sequence: TGTGCCAGCAGTTACTCTGGACAGGGGCACTATGGCTACACCTTC.

This clone came up a few times. In DNA form, the CDR3 reads TGTGCCAGCAGCTTAACTTTGAGCGGTAAAGAGACCCAGTACTTC. It specifies CASSLTLSGKETQYF. The chain joins TRBV7-7 to TRBJ2-5; tentatively, D is TRBD2 (5 bases). The length of the CDR3 is 15 residues. Per the germline V gene, CDR1 is SSHAT and CDR2 is FNYEAQ (reference sequence). V shed 2 bases and J shed 3 bases, with 13 bases lying between them.

A remark on this clone: Compared with germline, one end of the junction differs, possibly owing to a read error. The V and J genes are TRBV7-7 and TRBJ2-2, with D hard to call. This CDR3 region has 15 residues. Germline-derived CDR1 and CDR2 are SSHAT and FNYEAQ (reference sequence). The CDR3 DNA reads as TGTGCTAGCAGCCCCAGCCCAAGTGGTACCGGGGAGCTGTTTTTT. The encoded protein is CASSPSPSGTGELFF.

The chain links TRBV6-5 to TRBJ2-7, with D uncertain. Looked up from germline, CDR1 is MNHEY and CDR2 is SVGAGI. The CDR3 is 13 residues long. V lost 8 bases to trimming and J lost 4 bases, with 15 bases between them. This CDR3 is CASLQSRGYEQYF. The CDR3 DNA is TGTGCCAGCCTCCAGTCAAGAGGTTACGAGCAGTACTTC.

The J gene is TRBJ2-6, the V gene TRBV9, with 8 bases identical to TRBD1. Germline V gene lookup returns CDR1 SGDLS and CDR2 YYNGEE. This CDR3 spans 17 amino acids. V gave up 0 bases and J gave up 1 base; unmatched junction bases: 3. This CDR3 reads CASSVGTGKSGANVLTF. CDR3 nucleotides: TGTGCCAGCAGCGTAGGGACAGGGAAATCTGGGGCCAACGTCCTGACTTTC. The full variable domain, its missing parts supplied by reference TRBV9 and TRBJ2-6, is DSGVTQTPKHLITATGQRVTLRCSPRSGDLSVYWYQQSLDQGLQFLIQYYNGEERAKGNILERFSAQQFPDLHSELNLSSLELGDSALYFCASSVGTGKSGANVLTFGAGSRLTVL.

The chain has TRBV19 and TRBJ1-1; D unclear. CDR1 and CDR2 (germline): LNHDA, SQIVND (reference sequence). V was clipped by 5 bases and J by 7 bases, with 2 bases between them. This CDR3 is built from 9 residues. CDR3 coding DNA: TGTGCCAGTAGTCTTGAAGCTTTCTTT. Protein sequence: CASSLEAFF.

V gene TRBV29-1 combines with J gene TRBJ1-4, with TRBD1 identical over 9 bases. Germline V gives CDR1 SQVTM, CDR2 ANQGSEA. Trimming at V came to 7 bases and at J to 8 bases, leaving 11 bases not matched to a gene. There are 14 residues in the CDR3. CDR3 nucleotides: TGCAGCGCACAGGGGGCGCGGCGTAGGGAAAAACTGTTTTTT. Its protein product is CSAQGARRREKLFF.

Comment on this clone: The junction departs from the called germline gene at one end, perhaps through a read error. The V gene is TRBV6-5, the J gene TRBJ2-3, with a weak D call TRBD2 (5 bases). The length of the CDR3 is 13 residues. The germline V gene has CDR1 MNHEY and CDR2 SVGAGI. CDR3 protein: CAISALATDTQYF. The CDR3 DNA follows: TGTGCCATCAGTGCGCTAGCAACAGATACGCAGTATTTT.

The V gene is TRBV21-1, the J gene TRBJ1-2. TRBV21-1 is marked as a pseudogene. This CDR3 region has 16 residues. The CDR3 sequence: CASSPDPCTTFYGYTF. Here the CDR3 DNA reads TGTGCCAGCAGCCCCGACCCTTGCACCACATTCTATGGCTACACCTTC.